This section outlines one T cell receptor beta chain sequence together with its context. Naive CD8 isolation took CD45RO-negative cells positively selected for CCR7 and excluded terminally differentiated effector memory CD45RA+ cells. All donors qualified as healthy HIV-negative adults and had experienced no recent acute infections or vaccinations. CDR3 length: 14 amino acids. Per germline, CDR1 SQVTM and CDR2 ANQGSEA. V was pared by 8 bases and J by 0 bases, with 5 bases of the junction left unmatched. Here immunoSEQ multiplex PCR was the method, and the copy in TCRdb shows in-frame clones only, minus some. Of 800,000 to 950,000 clones listed, roughly 96% were seen once; the top ten hold about 0.21%. This sample stems from a study of shared clonotypes between healthy human individuals.

The chain uses TRBV29-1 and TRBJ2-1, with TRBD2 matching 9 bases. Specimen: naive CD8+ T cells sorted from blood. This clonotype was obtained from a man under 40 in good health. In DNA, the CDR3 is TGCAGCTCCGGACTAGCGAGCTCCTACAATGAGCAGTTCTTC. It is translated as CSSGLASSYNEQFF.